The TCR beta chain under discussion was sequenced for a study of early T cells in non-severe SARS-CoV-2 infection. Looking at the study overall: Bulk RNA taken from unsorted whole blood was sequenced, leaving chains unpaired. Study-wide results and caveats: Clonotype matching in VDJdb favored anti-spike CD8 responses and did not capture private and CD4 specificities.

The CDR3 loop spans 13 amino acids. Trimming removed 2 bases at V and 9 bases at J, with 14 bases between. CDR1 and CDR2 (germline): LGHNA, YNFKEQ. The library protocol tagged individual cDNA molecules with unique molecular identifiers. A single record per CDR3 protein comes from TCRdb applying MiXCR to the 5' RACE reads. This table holds tens of thousands of distinct CDR3 sequences, about 14% found once. This clonotype was found many times. The antigen is not known. Sequencing input: whole blood. This clonotype was obtained from an adult who was a healthcare worker with PCR-confirmed SARS-CoV-2 infection or an uninfected control (not recorded which). V usage is TRBV4-2 and J usage is TRBJ2-7, with a weak D call TRBD2 (6 bases). The CDR3 region is CASSQMSGTWQYF. Here the CDR3 DNA reads TGTGCCAGCAGCCAAATGTCCGGGACTTGGCAGTACTTC.